This T cell receptor (beta chain) was recorded in a study of OX40 agonist ivuxolimab in advanced cancers. The data were produced by immunoSEQ multiplex PCR, yet TCRdb's version contains in-frame clones alone and is incomplete. This repertoire shows 60,000 or so clones, 94% found once; its top ten account for approximately 18%. CDR1 is MNHEY, CDR2 SVGAGI, per germline. There are 14 residues in the CDR3. With 7 bases clipped from V and 7 bases from J, the junction kept 9 bases outside the gene matches. The sequence was collected from an adult with an advanced solid tumor such as melanoma, head and neck, liver or kidney cancer. Material: CD4+ or CD8+ T cells sorted from blood, obtained in a trial of the OX40 agonist ivuxolimab. This sequence joins TRBV6-5 and TRBJ2-7; 11 nucleotides line up with TRBD2. CDR3 sequence (DNA): TGTGCCAGCATTCCCACTAGCGGGAGTTATGAGCAGTACTTC. Amino acids: CASIPTSGSYEQYF.